Reported below is one TCR beta chain. The antigen is not known. Additional DNA sequences in this sample encode the identical CDR3. The data were obtained in a study of shared clonotypes between healthy human individuals. On the study more broadly: Three plates were used per donor for CD4 naive, three for CD4 memory, two for CD8 naive and one for CD8 memory.

Study conclusions and caveats: Sampling involved blood alone; tissue repertoires likely differ.

The input for sorted-subset replicate PCRs was around 200 ng DNA, 30,000 or so T cell genomes. Here immunoSEQ multiplex PCR was the method, and the copy in TCRdb shows in-frame clones only, minus some. Here the sample spans 2 million to 3 million clones, roughly 93% being singletons. The sequence was obtained from a man aged 18 to 30 in good health. Some clones in this sample may be carry-over from other donors' samples. The sample was naive CD4+ T cells from PBMCs. Noted subset: CD45RA+ positively selected.

CDR3 sequence: CASRPGGGEQYF. CDR3 nucleotide sequence: TGTGCCAGCAGACCGGGGGGGGGCGAGCAGTACTTC. This chain connects TRBV6-1 to TRBJ2-7; 8 bases are shared with TRBD2. There are 12 residues in the CDR3. CDR1 MNHNS and CDR2 SASEGT come from the germline V gene. V lost 6 bases, J lost 6 bases, and 4 bases stayed unmatched.